Sequencing of this TCR beta chain was carried out in a study of shared clonotypes between healthy human individuals. Looking at the study overall: Donors had three CD4 naive, three CD4 memory, two CD8 naive and one CD8 memory plate apiece.

Germline V gene sequence: CDR1 MNHEY, CDR2 SVGAGI. With 1 base removed from V and 1 base from J, the gap between germline ends came to 7 bases. This CDR3 is built from 14 residues. Several immunoSEQ plates received, in even portions, the genomic DNA of each subset. Here immunoSEQ multiplex PCR was the method, and the copy in TCRdb shows in-frame clones only, minus some. In the table there are around 2,000,000 clones, roughly 95% of which are singletons. Comments on this clone: Antigen: not known.

CD45RO-negative, CCR7-positively selected cells formed the naive CD8 fraction, excluding terminally differentiated effector memory CD45RA+ cells. Study findings and constraints: Sample collection involved blood only; tissue repertoires are likely different. It was the non-shared clonotypes that had lower generation probabilities than clonotypes shared by all four donors.

The specimen was naive CD8+ T cells sorted from blood. This chain connects TRBV6-5 to TRBJ1-2, with D maybe TRBD1 (5 bases). The source is a man between 18 and 29 years old in good health. CDR3 nucleotides: TGTGCCAGCAGTTACTTGGGGGATAACTATGGCTACACCTTC. This sequence encodes CASSYLGDNYGYTF.